This TCR beta chain was profiled in a study of response to subunit inactivated influenza vaccine. In this sample, this clonotype turned up a few times. J was trimmed by 3 bases and V by 0 bases; bases with no gene match: 10. Germline V lookup: CDR1 DFQATT, CDR2 SNEGSKA (reference sequence). This CDR3 comprises 16 residues. One entry per CDR3 protein results from TCRdb running MiXCR on the RT-PCR reads. The table shows about 570,000 distinct CDR3 sequences, with approximately 10% occurring only once. These data were also filed under a second study, of T cells expressing NK-cell markers. That work contributes: As the method of synthesis, 5'RACE template switching with UMIs yielded TCR beta cDNA. Obtained from sorted CD3+CD56+NKG2C+, CD3+CD56+NKG2C- and CD3+CD56-NKG2C+ T cells were the TCR beta repertoires. Sequencing covered eight donors, seven HCMV-seropositive and one seronegative. In a group of about 6 donors, dominant NKG2C+ clonotypes represented about 1.0-7.5% of CD8+ T cells. Expanded NKG2C+ T cell clones had unclear HCMV specificity.

The sample here was PBMCs from blood, taken on the day of vaccination. The chain couples TRBV20-1 to TRBJ1-1; 7 bases map to TRBD1. The clonotype was recovered from a man aged 50 or older who received an inactivated influenza vaccine. CDR3 DNA: TGCAGTGCTAGAGATGACAGGGTCAGTTTGGACACTGAAGCTTTCTTT. Translation: CSARDDRVSLDTEAFF.